This TCR beta chain was obtained from a study of blood T cell repertoires in COVID-19. Repertoires were generated with immunoSEQ multiplex PCR, while TCRdb's copy carries only in-frame clones and drops some. The sample lists 370,000 or so clones, around 87% occurring once. V dropped 0 bases and J dropped 7 bases, with 7 bases sitting between them. The CDR3 length is 13 residues. Germline V gene sequence: CDR1 LGHNT, CDR2 FRNRAP. Sequencing input: PBMCs or T cells enriched from blood (not recorded which). This receptor was obtained from a man aged 25-40 years who had recovered from COVID-19. The chain links TRBV12-5 to TRBJ1-5; D ambiguous. CDR3 sequence reads: CASGLVGGQPQHF. The DNA of the CDR3 is TGTGCTAGTGGTTTGGTGGGAGGACAGCCCCAGCATTTT.